This TCR beta chain is from a study of CD8+ T cells in alopecia areata. The study, taken as a whole, reports: Compared with normal scalp, lesional scalp had higher clonality and more expanded CD8+ clones. Whereas mice showed it more clearly, TCR sharing across patients was murkier, possibly because of HLA.

Following extraction, RNA underwent reverse transcription to cDNA, which served as the sequencing template. Sequencing used immunoSEQ multiplex PCR; TCRdb keeps in-frame clones, though not all of them. The sample includes more than 95,000 clones, roughly 68% of them seen just once. On this clone itself: The target antigen is unknown. At one of its ends the junction is not consistent with the germline gene, which may arise from a read error.

Germline V gene lookup returns CDR1 MNHNS and CDR2 SASEGT. The CDR3 is 14 amino acids. The chain joins TRBV6-1 to TRBJ2-5, with D perhaps matching TRBD2 (6 bases). Sequencing was carried out using CD4+ T cells sorted from blood. This TCR came from a human donor in good health. The CDR3 coding sequence is TGTGCCAGCAGGGAAGCGGGTCCCCAAGAGACCCAGTACTTC. It yields the protein CASREAGPQETQYF.